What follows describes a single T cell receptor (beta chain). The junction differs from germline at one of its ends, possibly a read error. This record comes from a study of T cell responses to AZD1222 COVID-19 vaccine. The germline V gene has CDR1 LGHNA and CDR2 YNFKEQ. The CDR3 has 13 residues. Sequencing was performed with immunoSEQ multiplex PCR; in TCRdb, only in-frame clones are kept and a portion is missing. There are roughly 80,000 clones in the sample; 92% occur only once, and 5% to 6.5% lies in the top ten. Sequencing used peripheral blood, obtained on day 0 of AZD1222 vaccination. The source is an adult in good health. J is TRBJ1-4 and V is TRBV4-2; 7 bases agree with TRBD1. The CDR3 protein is CARKDRVLRKTVF. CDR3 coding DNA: TGTGCCAGAAAAGACAGGGTCCTACGAAAAACTGTTTTT.